This T cell receptor beta chain emerged from a study of blood T cell repertoires in COVID-19. For the study at large: COVID-19 samples, acute and convalescent, were from the United States, Italy and Spain. PBMCs, B-cell-depleted T cells, or T cells provided the cDNA or gDNA that made up the material.

Authors' processing steps: Amplifying reference gene primers gave estimates of nucleated cell counts. The method was immunoSEQ multiplex PCR; TCRdb's version includes in-frame clones alone and lacks a portion of them. That table furnishes V, J and clone size, whereas the DNA furnished D and trimming. The repertoire holds around 100,000 clones, roughly 80% seen once, with 20% to 25% in the top ten. V was trimmed by 2 bases and J by 5 bases, leaving 10 bases between them. The CDR3 is made up of 14 amino acids. In germline, CDR1 is SGHTA, CDR2 FQGTGA. This clone was seen only a few times. The chain carries TRBV7-3 and TRBJ2-1; D perhaps matches TRBD2 (5 bases). This receptor was identified in a man in his 70s with active or convalescent COVID-19. The sequencing sample was made of peripheral blood. The CDR3 is CASSLVGGDNEQFF. CDR3 DNA sequence: TGTGCCAGCAGCTTAGTCGGAGGCGACAATGAGCAGTTCTTC.